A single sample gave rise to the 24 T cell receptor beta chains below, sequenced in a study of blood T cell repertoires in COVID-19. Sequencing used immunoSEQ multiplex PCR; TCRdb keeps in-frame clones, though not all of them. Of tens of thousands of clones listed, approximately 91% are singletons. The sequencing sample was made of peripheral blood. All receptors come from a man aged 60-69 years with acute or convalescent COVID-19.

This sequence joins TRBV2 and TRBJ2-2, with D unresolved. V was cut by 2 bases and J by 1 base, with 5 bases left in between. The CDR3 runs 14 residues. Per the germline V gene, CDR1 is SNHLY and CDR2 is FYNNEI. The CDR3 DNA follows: TGTGCCAGCAGTGAACTTATGAACACCGGGGAGCTGTTTTTT. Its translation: CASSELMNTGELFF.

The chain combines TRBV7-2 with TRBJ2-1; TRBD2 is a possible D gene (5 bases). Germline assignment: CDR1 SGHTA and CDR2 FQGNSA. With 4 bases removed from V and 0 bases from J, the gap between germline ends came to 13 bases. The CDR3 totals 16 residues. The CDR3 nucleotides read TGTGCCAGCAGCTCTGACCCGGGGTTCTCCTACAATGAGCAGTTCTTC. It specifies CASSSDPGFSYNEQFF.

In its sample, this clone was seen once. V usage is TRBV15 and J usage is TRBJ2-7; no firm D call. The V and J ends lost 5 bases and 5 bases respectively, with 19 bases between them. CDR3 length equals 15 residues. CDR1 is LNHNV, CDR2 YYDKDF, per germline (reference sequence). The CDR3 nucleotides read TGTGCCACCAGCCAGACCCACCCTAGAAAGAACGAGCAGTACTTC. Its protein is CATSQTHPRKNEQYF.

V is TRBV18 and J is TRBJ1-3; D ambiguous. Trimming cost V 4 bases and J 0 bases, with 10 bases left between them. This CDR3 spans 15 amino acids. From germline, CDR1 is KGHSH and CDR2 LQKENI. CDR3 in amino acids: CASSLRLSSGNTIYF. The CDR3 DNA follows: TGTGCCAGCTCACTTCGCCTTAGCTCTGGAAACACCATATATTTT.

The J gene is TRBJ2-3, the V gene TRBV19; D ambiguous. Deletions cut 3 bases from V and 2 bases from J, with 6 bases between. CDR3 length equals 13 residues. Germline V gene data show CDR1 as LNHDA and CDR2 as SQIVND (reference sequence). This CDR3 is CASSIRHTDTQYF. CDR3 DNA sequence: TGTGCCAGTAGTATCAGGCACACAGATACGCAGTATTTT.

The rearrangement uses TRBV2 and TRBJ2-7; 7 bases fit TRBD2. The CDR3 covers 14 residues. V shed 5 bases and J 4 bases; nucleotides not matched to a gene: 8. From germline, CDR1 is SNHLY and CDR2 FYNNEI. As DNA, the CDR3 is TGTGCCAGCAGTATAAGCGGGGATATTTACGAGCAGTACTTC. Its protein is CASSISGDIYEQYF.

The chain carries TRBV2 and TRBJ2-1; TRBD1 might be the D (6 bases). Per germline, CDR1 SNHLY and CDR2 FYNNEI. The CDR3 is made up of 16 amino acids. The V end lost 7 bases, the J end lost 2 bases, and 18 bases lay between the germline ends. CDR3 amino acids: CASTRRMGAPYNEQFF. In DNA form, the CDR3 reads TGTGCCAGCACCCGAAGGATGGGGGCCCCCTACAATGAGCAGTTCTTC. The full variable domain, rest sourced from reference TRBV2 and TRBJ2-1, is EPEVTQTPSHQVTQMGQEVILRCVPISNHLYFYWYRQILGQKVEFLVSFYNNEISEKSEIFDDQFSVERPDGSNFTLKIRSTKLEDSAMYFCASTRRMGAPYNEQFFGPGTRLTVL.

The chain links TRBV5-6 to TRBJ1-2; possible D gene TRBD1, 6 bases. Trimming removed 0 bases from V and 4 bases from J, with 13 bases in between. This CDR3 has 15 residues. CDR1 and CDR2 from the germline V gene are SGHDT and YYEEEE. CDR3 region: CASSLGSRDTYGYTF. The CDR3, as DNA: TGTGCCAGCAGCTTGGGCTCCCGGGACACCTATGGCTACACCTTC.

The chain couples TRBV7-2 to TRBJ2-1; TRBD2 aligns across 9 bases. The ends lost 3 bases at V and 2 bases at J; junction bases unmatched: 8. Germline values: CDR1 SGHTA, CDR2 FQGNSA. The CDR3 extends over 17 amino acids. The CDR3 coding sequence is TGTGCCAGCAGCTTTAGTCTAGCGGGACCAACCTACAATGAGCAGTTCTTC. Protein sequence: CASSFSLAGPTYNEQFF. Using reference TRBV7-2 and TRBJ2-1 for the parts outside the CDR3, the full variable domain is GAGVSQSPSNKVTEKGKDVELRCDPISGHTALYWYRQSLGQGLEFLIYFQGNSAPDKSGLPSDRFSAERTGGSVSTLTIQRTQQEDSAVYLCASSFSLAGPTYNEQFFGPGTRLTVL.

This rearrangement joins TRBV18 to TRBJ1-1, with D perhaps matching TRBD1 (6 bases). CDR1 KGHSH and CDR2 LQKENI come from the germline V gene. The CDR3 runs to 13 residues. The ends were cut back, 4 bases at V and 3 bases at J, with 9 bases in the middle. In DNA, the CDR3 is TGTGCCAGCTCACAGGGGGGGGACACTGAAGCTTTCTTT. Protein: CASSQGGDTEAFF.

Here the CDR3 reads CATSEGLAGDTGELFF. As DNA, the CDR3 is TGTGCCACCAGTGAGGGACTAGCGGGGGACACCGGGGAGCTGTTTTTT. This chain connects TRBV24-1 to TRBJ2-2; the match to TRBD2 covers 14 bases. With 4 bases clipped from V and 3 bases from J, the junction kept 0 bases outside the gene matches. The CDR3 sequence is 16 residues long. The germline V gene encodes CDR1 KGHDR and CDR2 SFDVKD.

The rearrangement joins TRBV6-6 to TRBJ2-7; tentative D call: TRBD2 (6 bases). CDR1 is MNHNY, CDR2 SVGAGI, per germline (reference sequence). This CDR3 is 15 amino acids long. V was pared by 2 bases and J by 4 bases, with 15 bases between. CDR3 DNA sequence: TGTGCCAGCAGTTACGGGGGGATTGGGAGATACGAGCAGTACGTC. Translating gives CASSYGGIGRYEQYV.

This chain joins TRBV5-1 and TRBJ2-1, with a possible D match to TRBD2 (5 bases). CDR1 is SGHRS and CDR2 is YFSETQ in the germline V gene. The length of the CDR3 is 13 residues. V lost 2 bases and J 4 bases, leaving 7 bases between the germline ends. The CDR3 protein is CASSFTGYNEQFF. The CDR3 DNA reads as TGCGCCAGCAGCTTTACGGGATACAATGAGCAGTTCTTC. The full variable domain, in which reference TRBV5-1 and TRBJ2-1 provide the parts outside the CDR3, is KAGVTQTPRYLIKTRGQQVTLSCSPISGHRSVSWYQQTPGQGLQFLFEYFSETQRNKGNFPGRFSGRQFSNSRSEMNVSTLELGDSALYLCASSFTGYNEQFFGPGTRLTVL.

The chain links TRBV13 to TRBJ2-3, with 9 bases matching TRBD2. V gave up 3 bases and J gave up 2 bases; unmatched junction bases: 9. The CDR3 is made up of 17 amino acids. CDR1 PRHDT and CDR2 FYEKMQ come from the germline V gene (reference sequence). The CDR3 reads CASSLGWVAGDTDTQYF. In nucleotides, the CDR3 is TGTGCCAGCAGCTTGGGTTGGGTAGCGGGGGACACAGATACGCAGTATTTT.

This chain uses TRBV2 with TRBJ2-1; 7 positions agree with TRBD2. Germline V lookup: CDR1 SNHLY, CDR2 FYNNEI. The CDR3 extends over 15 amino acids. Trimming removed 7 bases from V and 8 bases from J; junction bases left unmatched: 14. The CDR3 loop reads CASISTRLAGYEQFF. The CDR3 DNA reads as TGTGCCAGCATCTCAACCCGACTAGCCGGCTATGAGCAGTTCTTC.

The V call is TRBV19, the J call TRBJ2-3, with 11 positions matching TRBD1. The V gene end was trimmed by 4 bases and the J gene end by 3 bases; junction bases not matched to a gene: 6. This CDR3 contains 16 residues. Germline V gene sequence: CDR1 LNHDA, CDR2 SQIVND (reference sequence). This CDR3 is CASSTWTGGTTDTQYF. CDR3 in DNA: TGTGCCAGTAGTACCTGGACAGGGGGCACTACAGATACGCAGTATTTT.

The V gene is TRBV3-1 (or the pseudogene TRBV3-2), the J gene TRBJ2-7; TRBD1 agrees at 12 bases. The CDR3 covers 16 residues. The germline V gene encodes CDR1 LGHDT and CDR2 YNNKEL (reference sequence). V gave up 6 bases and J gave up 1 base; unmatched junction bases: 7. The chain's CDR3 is CASRRGQGATSYEQYF. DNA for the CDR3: TGTGCCAGCAGAAGGGGACAGGGGGCGACGTCCTACGAGCAGTACTTC.

The chain's CDR3 is CASSYLAGSTDTQYF. Here the CDR3 DNA reads TGTGCCAGCAGTTATCTAGCGGGGAGCACAGATACGCAGTATTTT. The chain uses TRBV28 and TRBJ2-3, with TRBD2 matching 9 bases. The CDR3 has 15 residues. Germline loops: CDR1 MDHEN, CDR2 SYDVKM. V lost 4 bases to trimming and J lost 0 bases; unmatched junction nucleotides: 2.

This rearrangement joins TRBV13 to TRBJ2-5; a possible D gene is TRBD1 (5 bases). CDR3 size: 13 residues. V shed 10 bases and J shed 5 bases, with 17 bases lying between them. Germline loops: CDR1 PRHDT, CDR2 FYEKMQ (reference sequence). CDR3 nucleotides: TGTGCCACCTCGCAAGGGGCGCGGGAGACCCAGTACTTC. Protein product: CATSQGARETQYF.

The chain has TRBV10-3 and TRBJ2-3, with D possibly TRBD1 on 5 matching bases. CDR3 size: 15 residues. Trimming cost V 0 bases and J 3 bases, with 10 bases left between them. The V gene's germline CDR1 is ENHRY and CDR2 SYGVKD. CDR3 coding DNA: TGTGCCATCAGTGAGTCGTCCAGGGTGACAGATACGCAGTATTTT. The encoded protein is CAISESSRVTDTQYF.

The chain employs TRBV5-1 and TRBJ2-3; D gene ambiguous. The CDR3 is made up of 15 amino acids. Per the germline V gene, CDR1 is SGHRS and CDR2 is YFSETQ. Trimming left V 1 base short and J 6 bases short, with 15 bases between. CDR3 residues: CASSLSGSVMDTQYF. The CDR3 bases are TGCGCCAGCAGCTTGTCGGGTTCGGTTATGGATACGCAGTATTTT.

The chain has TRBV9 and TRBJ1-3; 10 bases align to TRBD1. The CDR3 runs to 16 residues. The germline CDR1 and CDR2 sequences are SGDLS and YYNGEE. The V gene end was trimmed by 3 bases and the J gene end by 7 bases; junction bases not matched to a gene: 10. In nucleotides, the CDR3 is TGTGCCAGCAGCGGGATGGGACAGGGGAAGGGGAACACCATATATTTT. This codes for CASSGMGQGKGNTIYF.

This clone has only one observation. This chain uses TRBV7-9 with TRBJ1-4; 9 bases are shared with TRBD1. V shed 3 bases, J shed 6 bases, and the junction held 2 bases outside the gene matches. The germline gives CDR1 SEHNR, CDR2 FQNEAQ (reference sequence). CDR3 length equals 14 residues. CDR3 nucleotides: TGTGCCAGCAGCTTGACAGGGGGGGATGAAAAACTGTTTTTT. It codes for CASSLTGGDEKLFF.

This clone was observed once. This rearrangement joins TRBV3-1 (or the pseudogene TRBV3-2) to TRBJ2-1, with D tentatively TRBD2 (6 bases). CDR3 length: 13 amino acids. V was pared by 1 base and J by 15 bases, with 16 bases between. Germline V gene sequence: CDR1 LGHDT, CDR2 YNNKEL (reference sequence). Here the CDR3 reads CASSQGAGRRPFF. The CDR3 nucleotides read TGTGCCAGCAGCCAAGGGGCCGGGAGAAGGCCGTTCTTC.